The clone carrying this T cell receptor (beta chain) was seen at least ten times. Its antigen is currently unknown. The data were taken from a study of early T cells in non-severe SARS-CoV-2 infection. Points from the study as a whole: Comparison of clonotypes with VDJdb favored anti-spike CD8 responses while missing private and CD4 specificities.

The ends lost 5 bases at V and 2 bases at J; junction bases unmatched: 3. Germline V gene data show CDR1 as SGHRS and CDR2 as YFSETQ. CDR3 length: 16 residues. In the library, individual cDNA molecules carried attached unique molecular identifiers. TCRdb processed the 5' RACE reads anew with MiXCR; each CDR3 protein has one entry. The sample records tens of thousands of distinct CDR3 sequences, just over 20% being singletons. Sequencing was performed on whole blood, taken at baseline. This clonotype was sampled from an adult who was a healthcare worker with PCR-confirmed SARS-CoV-2 infection or an uninfected control (not recorded which). The chain links TRBV5-1 to TRBJ2-3; 15 nucleotides align to TRBD2. CDR3 in DNA: TGCGCCAGCAGAGGACTAGCGGGGGGGACCACAGATACGCAGTATTTT. This translates into CASRGLAGGTTDTQYF. Using reference TRBV5-1 and TRBJ2-3 for the parts outside the CDR3, the full variable domain is KAGVTQTPRYLIKTRGQQVTLSCSPISGHRSVSWYQQTPGQGLQFLFEYFSETQRNKGNFPGRFSGRQFSNSRSEMNVSTLELGDSALYLCASRGLAGGTTDTQYFGPGTRLTVL.